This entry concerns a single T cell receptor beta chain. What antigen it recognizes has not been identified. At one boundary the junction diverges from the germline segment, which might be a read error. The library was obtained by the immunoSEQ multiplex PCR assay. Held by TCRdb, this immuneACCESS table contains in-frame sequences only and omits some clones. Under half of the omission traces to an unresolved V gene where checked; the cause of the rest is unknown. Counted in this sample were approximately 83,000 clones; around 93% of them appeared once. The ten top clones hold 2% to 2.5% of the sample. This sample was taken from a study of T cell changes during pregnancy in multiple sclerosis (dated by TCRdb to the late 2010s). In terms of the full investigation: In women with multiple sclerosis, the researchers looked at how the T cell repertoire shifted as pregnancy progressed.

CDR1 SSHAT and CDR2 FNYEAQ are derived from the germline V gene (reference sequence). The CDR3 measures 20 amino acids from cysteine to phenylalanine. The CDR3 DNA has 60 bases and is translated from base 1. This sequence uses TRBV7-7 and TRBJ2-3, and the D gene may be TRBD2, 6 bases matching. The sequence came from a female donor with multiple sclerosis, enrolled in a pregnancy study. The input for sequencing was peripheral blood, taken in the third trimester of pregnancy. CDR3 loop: CASSLGLYSVVLVETDTQYF. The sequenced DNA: TGTGCTAGCAGCTTAGGACTATACTCTGTCGTACTGGTGGAGACAGATACGCAGTATTTT.